A selection of T cell receptor beta chains follows, all from one sample in a study of blood T cell repertoires in COVID-19. Method: immunoSEQ multiplex PCR; TCRdb's copy keeps in-frame clones and lacks some. Of around 260,000 clones listed, 85% to 90% are singletons. The material sequenced was peripheral blood. These receptors all come from a woman aged 35 to 49 who had recovered from COVID-19. The CDR3 runs from the conserved cysteine through the conserved F or W. The D gene is left open where the match is weak. Not all rows give a size; the values are once, few, many and, for expanded clones, a class.

d_call clone_size j_call v_call cdr3_aa cdr3_nt
- - TRBJ2-1 TRBV15 CATSRDLGLASHEQFF TGTGCCACCAGCAGAGATTTAGGGCTAGCGTCCCATGAGCAGTTCTTC
- - TRBJ2-7 TRBV27 CASSLSAGQTYEQYF TGTGCCAGCAGTTTATCGGCGGGACAGACCTACGAGCAGTACTTC
TRBD1 few TRBJ2-5 TRBV18 CASSPVGQGAQETQYF TGTGCCAGCTCACCGGTAGGACAGGGGGCTCAAGAGACCCAGTACTTC
- - TRBJ2-1 TRBV7-8 CASRPERLPYNEQFF TGTGCCAGCAGACCCGAGAGGTTACCATACAATGAGCAGTTCTTC
- - TRBJ1-1 TRBV11-3 CASSSGTGNTEAFF TGTGCCAGCAGCTCTGGTACCGGGAACACTGAAGCTTTCTTT
TRBD1 - TRBJ2-5 TRBV2 CASSGTGGFETQYF TGTGCCAGCAGTGGGACAGGGGGTTTTGAGACCCAGTACTTC
TRBD1 - TRBJ1-5 TRBV2 CASSETGKGNQPQHF TGTGCCAGCAGTGAGACAGGGAAGGGCAATCAGCCCCAGCATTTT
- - TRBJ2-1 TRBV27 CASSLSRQGNEQFF TGTGCCAGCAGTTTATCTCGGCAGGGTAATGAGCAGTTCTTC
TRBD1 - TRBJ1-1 TRBV19 CASSQKGQGAEAFF TGTGCCAGTAGTCAAAAGGGACAGGGGGCTGAAGCTTTCTTT
- - TRBJ2-5 TRBV6-5 CASIRIQGSQETQYF TGTGCCAGCATTCGAATACAGGGTTCCCAAGAGACCCAGTACTTC
- - TRBJ2-1 TRBV5-1 CASSFTDSSYNEQFF TGCGCCAGCAGCTTCACAGATAGCTCCTACAATGAGCAGTTCTTC
TRBD1 - TRBJ1-4 TRBV4-3 CASSRRLADRATNEKLFF TGCGCCAGCAGCCGCCGCCTAGCTGACAGGGCAACTAATGAAAAACTGTTTTTT
- - TRBJ1-3 TRBV19 CASSRSPPVLVRAIYF TGTGCCAGTAGTCGATCACCCCCCGTCCTCGTTCGCGCCATATATTTT
TRBD2 - TRBJ2-5 TRBV7-9 CASALGGDEETQYF TGTGCCAGCGCCCTGGGGGGGGACGAAGAGACCCAGTACTTC
- - TRBJ1-2 TRBV9 CASSATGPHGYTF TGTGCCAGCAGCGCCACAGGGCCCCATGGCTACACCTTC
- - TRBJ2-3 TRBV6-4 CASSDSGFTDTQYF TGTGCCAGCAGTGATAGCGGATTCACAGATACGCAGTATTTT
TRBD1 few TRBJ2-2 TRBV29-1 CSVVTGFGSTGELFF TGCAGCGTGGTGACAGGGTTCGGTTCCACCGGGGAGCTGTTTTTT
TRBD1 - TRBJ1-1 TRBV6-5 CASSSAQGDTEAFF TGTGCCAGCAGTTCCGCCCAGGGGGACACTGAAGCTTTCTTT
- - TRBJ1-2 TRBV6-5 CASRGQYYGYTF TGTGCCAGCAGGGGGCAGTACTATGGCTACACCTTC
- - TRBJ2-7 TRBV9 CASSAGGGAHSNYEQYF TGTGCCAGCAGCGCCGGCGGCGGGGCCCACTCTAACTACGAGCAGTACTTC
TRBD1 - TRBJ2-7 TRBV10-2 CASSGGGRSYEQYF TGCGCCAGCAGTGGAGGGGGCCGATCCTACGAGCAGTACTTC
- - TRBJ1-4 TRBV18 CASSAGGGIGGEKLFF TGTGCCAGCTCAGCCGGCGGAGGGATCGGCGGGGAAAAACTGTTTTTT
TRBD1 - TRBJ2-3 TRBV12-5 CASAPQGADTQYF TGTGCTAGTGCCCCACAGGGGGCAGATACGCAGTATTTT
- - TRBJ1-4 TRBV21-1 CASTLGGEKLFF TGTGCCAGCACCCTGGGGGGTGAAAAACTGTTTTTT
- - TRBJ1-6 TRBV19 CASSPRPKLPAYSSYNSPLHF TGTGCCAGTAGTCCTCGTCCCAAGCTGCCCGCTTACAGCTCCTATAATTCACCCCTCCACTTT
TRBD1 - TRBJ2-7 TRBV7-9 CASSLPDPPTGPLWEQYF TGTGCCAGCAGCTTACCAGACCCGCCGACAGGGCCCTTGTGGGAGCAGTACTTC
TRBD1 - TRBJ1-5 TRBV24-1 CATSPRDRDQPQHF TGTGCCACCAGTCCGCGGGACAGGGATCAGCCCCAGCATTTT
- few TRBJ1-3 TRBV5-1 CASSPGDRRGGNTIYF TGCGCCAGCAGCCCAGGAGACCGGAGGGGTGGAAACACCATATATTTT
- - TRBJ1-1 TRBV20-1 CSASSAENTEAFF TGCAGTGCTAGTAGCGCAGAGAACACTGAAGCTTTCTTT
TRBD2 - TRBJ2-3 TRBV5-4 CASSFGGGSATDTQYF TGTGCCAGCAGTTTCGGGGGGGGTAGCGCAACAGATACGCAGTATTTT
TRBD1 once TRBJ1-3 TRBV9 CASSVGQGAGNTIYF TGTGCCAGCAGCGTCGGACAGGGGGCTGGAAACACCATATATTTT
- - TRBJ1-2 TRBV27 CASSFAGGTRFYGYTF TGTGCCAGCAGTTTCGCGGGGGGGACCCGATTCTATGGCTACACCTTC
TRBD2 - TRBJ2-5 TRBV18 CASSAGEIGETQYF TGTGCCAGCTCCGCGGGAGAAATCGGGGAGACCCAGTACTTC
- - TRBJ1-6 TRBV27 CASSRQWSSYNSPLHF TGTGCCAGCTCTCGACAGTGGAGCTCCTATAATTCACCCCTCCACTTT
- once TRBJ2-7 TRBV9 CASSPSGHLAGEQYF TGTGCCAGCAGCCCCTCGGGACATCTGGCGGGCGAGCAGTACTTC
- - TRBJ2-5 TRBV2 CASSNARGSETQYF TGTGCCAGCAGTAACGCAAGGGGATCGGAGACCCAGTACTTC